Presented here are 31 T cell receptor beta chains from one specimen sequenced in a study of cytomegalovirus exposure and HLA in healthy donors. TCRdb's copy holds only in-frame clones and misses some; the assay was immunoSEQ multiplex PCR. This table has roughly 79,000 clones, 85% to 95% appearing once. Sequences were obtained from PBMCs. Source of these receptors: a young man in good health and CMV-seronegative.

The CDR3 is CASSGAGVQYF. The DNA of the CDR3 is TGTGCCAGCAGTGGAGCGGGAGTCCAGTATTTT. The V and J genes are TRBV28 and TRBJ2-3; 8 positions agree with TRBD2. V shed 5 bases and J 12 bases; nucleotides not matched to a gene: 4. The CDR3 is 11 residues long. Germline CDR1 MDHEN, CDR2 SYDVKM.

The J gene is TRBJ2-5, the V gene TRBV5-1; TRBD1 might be the D (6 bases). Trimming stripped 2 bases from V and 3 bases from J, with 11 bases between. CDR3 length: 14 residues. CDR1 is SGHRS, CDR2 YFSETQ, per germline. The CDR3 sequence is CASSFAGDEETQYF. CDR3 in DNA: TGCGCCAGCAGCTTCGCAGGGGATGAAGAGACCCAGTACTTC.

V usage is TRBV29-1 and J usage is TRBJ1-2, with no clear D. This CDR3 has 12 amino acids. CDR1 and CDR2 from the germline V gene are SQVTM and ANQGSEA. The germline V and J ends were trimmed by 6 bases and 5 bases, with 13 bases remaining between them. The CDR3 here is CSVSVTEYGYTF. In nucleotides, the CDR3 is TGCAGCGTCTCAGTAACCGAATATGGCTACACCTTC.

The chain employs TRBV30 and TRBJ2-7; TRBD1 matches 9 bases. V lost 2 bases and J lost 2; bases outside the gene matches: 1. Germline V gene data show CDR1 as GTSNPN and CDR2 as SVGIG (reference sequence). CDR3 length equals 13 residues. CDR3 residues: CAWSRDRAYEQYF. The CDR3 DNA is TGTGCCTGGAGTCGGGACAGGGCCTACGAGCAGTACTTC.

This clone was recorded once. This chain joins TRBV6-5 and TRBJ2-5; no clear D. CDR1 and CDR2 from the germline V gene are MNHEY and SVGAGI. There are 14 residues in the CDR3. V was clipped by 0 bases and J by 4 bases, with 9 bases between them. The CDR3 region is CASSYSVGGETQYF. DNA for the CDR3: TGTGCCAGCAGTTACTCAGTTGGCGGAGAGACCCAGTACTTC.

The V call is TRBV29-1, the J call TRBJ2-1, with 10 bases that match TRBD2. The CDR3 sequence is 12 residues long. The germline CDR1 and CDR2 sequences are SQVTM and ANQGSEA. J was trimmed by 8 bases and V by 7 bases; bases with no gene match: 5. The CDR3 spells CSGSGRADEQFF. DNA for the CDR3: TGCAGCGGAAGCGGGAGGGCCGATGAGCAGTTCTTC.

The chain uses TRBV10-3 and TRBJ2-1, with 11 bases matching TRBD2. This CDR3 has 15 amino acids. Per germline, CDR1 ENHRY and CDR2 SYGVKD. V shed 4 bases and J 5 bases; nucleotides not matched to a gene: 4. The CDR3 protein is CAISATSGRDNEQFF. CDR3 coding DNA: TGTGCCATCAGTGCCACTAGCGGGAGAGACAATGAGCAGTTCTTC.

The rearrangement links TRBV11-2 to TRBJ2-3; 7 nucleotides align to TRBD1. The length of the CDR3 is 16 residues. With 0 bases clipped from V and 4 bases from J, the junction kept 7 bases outside the gene matches. CDR1 and CDR2 from the germline V gene are SGHAT and FQNNGV. The CDR3: CASSLDDRDIADTQYF. Here the CDR3 DNA reads TGTGCCAGCAGCTTAGACGACAGGGATATAGCAGATACGCAGTATTTT.

There are a few counts of this clone. The rearrangement uses TRBV4-2 and TRBJ2-6; no reliable D call. CDR1 is LGHNA, CDR2 YNFKEQ, per germline. The CDR3 is 16 amino acids. Between the trimmed V and J ends, which lost 0 bases and 0 bases, there was a span of 6 bases. Written as DNA, the CDR3 is TGTGCCAGCAGCCAAGATGAGTCCTCTGGGGCCAACGTCCTGACTTTC. This gives the protein CASSQDESSGANVLTF.

The chain uses TRBV30 and TRBJ2-7; D unclear. The CDR3 has 12 amino acids. V lost 4 bases and J 2 bases, leaving 9 bases between the germline ends. From germline, CDR1 is GTSNPN and CDR2 SVGIG (reference sequence). CDR3 region: CAWNRAPYEQYF. DNA for the CDR3: TGTGCCTGGAACAGAGCCCCCTACGAGCAGTACTTC.

This clone was seen once. The chain couples TRBV4-2 to TRBJ1-3; D is undetermined. The CDR3 covers 16 residues. Deletions cut 1 base from V and 3 bases from J, with 13 bases between. The germline gives CDR1 LGHNA, CDR2 YNFKEQ. The CDR3 spells CASSQGIGGGGNTIYF. The CDR3 DNA sequence: TGTGCCAGCAGCCAAGGAATAGGTGGCGGTGGAAACACCATATATTTT.

This rearrangement joins TRBV19 to TRBJ1-1; D call uncertain. The CDR3 sequence is 9 residues long. Germline values: CDR1 LNHDA, CDR2 SQIVND (reference sequence). V dropped 8 bases and J dropped 7 bases, with 5 bases sitting between them. As DNA, the CDR3 is TGTGCCAGTCCGTTTGAAGCTTTCTTT. Protein sequence: CASPFEAFF.

This chain joins TRBV7-8 and TRBJ2-7, with TRBD2 matching over 12 bases. Germline V lookup: CDR1 SGHVS, CDR2 FQNEAQ. The CDR3 consists of 14 residues. Trimming removed 6 bases from V and 4 bases from J; junction bases left unmatched: 4. DNA of the CDR3: TGTGCCAGCAGACCCACTAGCGGGGGGTACGAGCAGTACTTC. This encodes CASRPTSGGYEQYF.

The chain's CDR3 is CASRVQGVGNQPQHF. The CDR3 DNA is TGTGCCAGTAGGGTACAGGGGGTGGGCAATCAGCCCCAGCATTTT. V is TRBV19 and J is TRBJ1-5, with 8 bases lining up with TRBD1. This CDR3 is 15 amino acids long. With V trimmed by 6 bases and J by 2 bases, 6 bases remained unmatched. From germline, CDR1 is LNHDA and CDR2 SQIVND (reference sequence).

The V call is TRBV7-9, the J call TRBJ1-1; the D gene is possibly TRBD1 (5 bases). CDR3 length: 15 amino acids. V was shortened by 5 bases and J by 2 bases, with 15 bases between the two germline ends. Germline loops: CDR1 SEHNR, CDR2 FQNEAQ (reference sequence). DNA for the CDR3: TGTGCCAGCAGCAAGACGGGGGTCCTAAACACTGAAGCTTTCTTT. This gives the protein CASSKTGVLNTEAFF. Filled out from reference TRBV7-9 and TRBJ1-1, the complete variable domain reads DTGVSQNPRHKITKRGQNVTFRCDPISEHNRLYWYRQTLGQGPEFLTYFQNEAQLEKSRLLSDRFSAERPKGSFSTLEIQRTEQGDSAMYLCASSKTGVLNTEAFFGQGTRLTVV.

This clone came up a few times. The chain employs TRBV29-1 and TRBJ2-7; 9 bases map to TRBD1. Trimming took 4 bases from V and 7 from J; bases not matched to a gene: 8. The CDR3 runs 13 residues. Looked up from germline, CDR1 is SQVTM and CDR2 is ANQGSEA. For the CDR3, the DNA is TGCAGCGTTGCCGGGACAGGGTATGTGGAGCAGTACTTC. Translation gives CSVAGTGYVEQYF.

The chain employs TRBV6-1 and TRBJ1-5; D unclear. Germline V CDR1 and CDR2: MNHNS, SASEGT. Trimming pared 6 bases from V and 0 bases from J, leaving 6 bases between. The CDR3 length is 13 residues. The CDR3 bases are TGTGCCAGCAGATACAGTAGCAATCAGCCCCAGCATTTT. Translated: CASRYSSNQPQHF.

This chain uses TRBV5-1 with TRBJ1-2; D perhaps matches TRBD1 (5 bases). V shed 2 bases and J shed 0 bases, with 8 bases lying between them. CDR1 SGHRS and CDR2 YFSETQ come from the germline V gene. This CDR3 has 14 residues. CDR3 residues: CASSFGGANYGYTF. DNA for the CDR3: TGCGCCAGCAGCTTCGGGGGAGCTAACTATGGCTACACCTTC. The full variable domain, rest sourced from reference TRBV5-1 and TRBJ1-2, is KAGVTQTPRYLIKTRGQQVTLSCSPISGHRSVSWYQQTPGQGLQFLFEYFSETQRNKGNFPGRFSGRQFSNSRSEMNVSTLELGDSALYLCASSFGGANYGYTFGSGTRLTVV.

J is TRBJ1-1 and V is TRBV29-1; TRBD1 aligns across 11 bases. Germline loops: CDR1 SQVTM, CDR2 ANQGSEA. V shed 3 bases and J 14 bases; nucleotides not matched to a gene: 8. CDR3 length equals 12 residues. The DNA of the CDR3 is TGCAGCGTTGAGAATTGGACAGGGGGCGTGTTCTTT. Translating gives CSVENWTGGVFF.

The chain couples TRBV5-1 to TRBJ2-5; D gene ambiguous. The CDR3 runs to 12 residues. In germline, CDR1 is SGHRS, CDR2 YFSETQ. V lost 0 bases and J lost 5, with 5 bases in between. CDR3 nucleotides: TGCGCCAGCAGCTTGGCCCGGGAGACCCAGTACTTC. Protein sequence: CASSLARETQYF.

The gene calls are TRBV18 and TRBJ1-2, with D hard to call. V was shortened by 1 base and J by 3 bases, with 9 bases between the two germline ends. This CDR3 has 14 residues. Germline assignment: CDR1 KGHSH and CDR2 LQKENI. The chain's CDR3 is CASSPREGDYGYTF. CDR3 bases: TGTGCCAGCTCACCACGGGAGGGTGACTATGGCTACACCTTC.

The genes are TRBV5-1 and TRBJ2-7; D possibly corresponds to TRBD1 (6 bases). The CDR3 is made up of 14 amino acids. CDR1 and CDR2 (germline): SGHRS, YFSETQ. Trimming pared 3 bases from V and 4 bases from J, leaving 14 bases between. The CDR3: CASSSGQQLYEQYF. DNA of the CDR3: TGCGCCAGCAGCTCCGGACAGCAGTTATACGAGCAGTACTTC.

V is TRBV27 and J is TRBJ2-1, with a weak D call TRBD1 (6 bases). Trimming took 5 bases from V and 4 from J, leaving 12 bases between them. CDR3 length: 14 residues. The germline V gene has CDR1 MNHEY and CDR2 SMNVEV (reference sequence). The CDR3 here is CASSIDRRYNEQFF. The CDR3 coding sequence is TGTGCCAGCAGTATTGACAGGCGATACAATGAGCAGTTCTTC.

The chain has TRBV4-1 and TRBJ2-6; TRBD2 might be the D (6 bases). Germline V gene data show CDR1 as MGHRA and CDR2 as YSYEKL. This CDR3 is built from 19 residues. V lost 0 bases, J lost 2 bases, and 17 bases lay in between. The CDR3 DNA follows: TGCGCCAGCAGCCAAGATAGGAGGGAGATCAAGGCTGGGGCCAACGTCCTGACTTTC. It is translated as CASSQDRREIKAGANVLTF.

The chain couples TRBV5-1 to TRBJ2-3; D unresolved. Trimming cost V 1 base and J 2 bases, with 14 bases left between them. Germline assignment: CDR1 SGHRS and CDR2 YFSETQ. The CDR3 spans 16 residues. The CDR3 loop reads CASSLSPQFLTDTQYF. CDR3 DNA sequence: TGCGCCAGCAGCTTGTCCCCCCAGTTCCTCACAGATACGCAGTATTTT.

Details on this clone: The junction departs from germline at one end; a sequencing error may be responsible. In nucleotides, the CDR3 is TGTGCCAGCAGCTCCGGGACTAGCGGTGACTTC. Encoded protein: CASSSGTSGDF. This sequence joins TRBV7-9 and TRBJ2-5; 11 bases are shared with TRBD2. Germline V gene data show CDR1 as SEHNR and CDR2 as FQNEAQ (reference sequence). There are 11 residues in the CDR3.

The chain carries TRBV4-3 and TRBJ1-1; tentatively, D is TRBD1 (5 bases). CDR3 length equals 15 residues. The germline gives CDR1 LGHNA, CDR2 YSLEER. Trimming shortened V by 4 bases and J by 1 base, and 13 bases separated the two germline ends. CDR3 DNA sequence: TGCGCCAGCAGCCCCAGGGAAAATGGGAACACTGAAGCTTTCTTT. Protein: CASSPRENGNTEAFF.

The J gene is TRBJ2-3, the V gene TRBV9, with 9 bases fitting TRBD2. Germline-derived CDR1 and CDR2 are SGDLS and YYNGEE. This CDR3 is built from 14 residues. Trimming cost V 5 bases and J 5 bases; bases outside gene matches: 6. CDR3 loop: CASSSGRWRDTQYF. CDR3 bases: TGTGCCAGCAGTAGCGGGAGATGGAGAGATACGCAGTATTTT. The full variable domain, with the rest looked up from reference TRBV9 and TRBJ2-3, is DSGVTQTPKHLITATGQRVTLRCSPRSGDLSVYWYQQSLDQGLQFLIQYYNGEERAKGNILERFSAQQFPDLHSELNLSSLELGDSALYFCASSSGRWRDTQYFGPGTRLTVL.

The chain employs TRBV5-1 and TRBJ2-5, with 10 bases that match TRBD1. After removal of 4 bases from V and 7 bases from J, the junction contained 10 bases not matched to a gene. Germline CDR1 and CDR2: SGHRS and YFSETQ. The CDR3 contains 15 residues. CDR3 coding DNA: TGCGCCAGCAGCCCTATGGGGACAGGGGTTGGGACCCAGTACTTC. Translating gives CASSPMGTGVGTQYF. The whole variable domain, filled in from reference TRBV5-1 and TRBJ2-5, reads KAGVTQTPRYLIKTRGQQVTLSCSPISGHRSVSWYQQTPGQGLQFLFEYFSETQRNKGNFPGRFSGRQFSNSRSEMNVSTLELGDSALYLCASSPMGTGVGTQYFGPGTRLLVL.

Remarks on this clone: One end of the junction does not line up with germline, which may come from a read error. The chain is built from TRBV7-9 and TRBJ2-3, with 11 bases lining up with TRBD2. This CDR3 spans 15 amino acids. The germline gives CDR1 SEHNR, CDR2 FQNEAQ (reference sequence). CDR3 residues: CASSVAGGPQDTQYF. In DNA form, the CDR3 reads TGTGCCAGCAGCGTAGCGGGAGGGCCTCAAGATACGCAGTATTTT.

The rearrangement uses TRBV6-6 and TRBJ2-7; 9 bases agree with TRBD1. Germline trimming cut 7 bases from V and 0 bases from J; bases unmatched to any gene: 4. This CDR3 spans 14 amino acids. CDR1 and CDR2 (germline): MNHNY, SVGAGI (reference sequence). CDR3 coding DNA: TGTGCCAGCATGAGACAGGGGGACTCCTACGAGCAGTACTTC. As protein: CASMRQGDSYEQYF.